This T cell receptor (beta chain) was sequenced for a study of T cell responses to AZD1222 COVID-19 vaccine. Overall study context: Second-dose recipients at about 4 or about 12 weeks were treated as one pooled group. The study's findings and limits: Spike as a whole was targeted by vaccine-associated CD4 TCRs, dominant at 160-218 and 743-854. Clonal diversity was possibly underestimated, and the donors were mostly white British, with more females. In all cases, repertoires were sampled only after the peak T cell response.

Germline assignment: CDR1 MNHEY and CDR2 SVGAGI. The CDR3 contains 14 residues. V was cut by 0 bases and J by 2 bases, with 8 bases left in between. Details on this clone: What it binds is unknown.

TCRdb's table, derived via immunoSEQ multiplex PCR, lists solely in-frame clones and lacks some. The table has approximately 100,000 clones, 91% seen once; the top ten hold about 7.5%. The sequencing here drew on peripheral blood, taken on day 0 of AZD1222 vaccination. The gene calls are TRBV6-5 and TRBJ2-7; tentatively, D is TRBD1 (5 bases). The origin of this receptor is an adult in good health. The CDR3 region has the DNA TGTGCCAGCAGTTACTCGACAGCCACCTACGAGCAGTACTTC. Translation: CASSYSTATYEQYF.